One sample yielded the 10 T cell receptor beta chains listed below, sequenced in a study of T cell changes during pregnancy in multiple sclerosis. Sequenced by immunoSEQ multiplex PCR; TCRdb stores in-frame clones only, minus some. The table lists tens of thousands of clones, approximately 87% of them singletons. The sequenced sample consisted of peripheral blood from another person, used as feeder cells. These receptors were obtained from a human donor whose cells served as feeder cells for cultures in a pregnancy study.

The rearrangement uses TRBV27 and TRBJ1-6, with TRBD1 as a possible D gene (5 bases). Deletions cut 6 bases from V and 7 bases from J, with 16 bases between. This CDR3 is built from 15 residues. Germline values: CDR1 MNHEY, CDR2 SMNVEV (reference sequence). The CDR3 spells CASRPGPLSNSPLHF. The CDR3 nucleotides are TGTGCCAGCAGGCCGGGGCCCCTGTCCAATTCACCCCTCCACTTT.

This clone was seen only once. J is TRBJ2-7 and V is TRBV11-2, with 10 nucleotides matching TRBD2. CDR3 length: 17 residues. After removal of 4 bases from V and 2 bases from J, the junction contained 11 bases not matched to a gene. Germline assignment: CDR1 SGHAT and CDR2 FQNNGV. DNA of the CDR3: TGTGCCAGCAGCTCAAGCAACCCGAGCGGGAGGGCCTACGAGCAGTACTTC. It specifies CASSSSNPSGRAYEQYF. The variable domain in full, completed from reference TRBV11-2 and TRBJ2-7, reads EAGVAQSPRYKIIEKRQSVAFWCNPISGHATLYWYQQILGQGPKLLIQFQNNGVVDDSQLPKDRFSAERLKGVDSTLKIQPAKLEDSAVYLCASSSSNPSGRAYEQYFGPGTRLTVT.

The chain joins TRBV30 to TRBJ1-1, with D unresolved. The length of the CDR3 is 11 residues. The ends were cut back, 2 bases at V and 11 bases at J, with 12 bases in the middle. Germline V lookup: CDR1 GTSNPN, CDR2 SVGIG (reference sequence). The CDR3 loop is CAWSTGLVAFF. CDR3 bases: TGTGCCTGGAGTACGGGGTTGGTTGCTTTCTTT.

The chain uses TRBV2 and TRBJ2-1, with D tentatively TRBD1 (6 bases). Germline V CDR1 and CDR2: SNHLY, FYNNEI. With 5 bases removed from V and 5 bases from J, the gap between germline ends came to 10 bases. This CDR3 is built from 13 residues. The DNA for the CDR3 is TGTGCCAGCAGTCCGAACAGGGACAATGAGCAGTTCTTC. Translation gives CASSPNRDNEQFF.

The CDR3 reads CASSDLSAGGLDTEAFF. In nucleotides, the CDR3 is TGTGCCAGCAGTGATTTGTCGGCAGGCGGGTTGGACACTGAAGCTTTCTTT. V is TRBV25-1 and J is TRBJ1-1; D is ambiguous. CDR1 is MGHDK and CDR2 is SYGVNS in the germline V gene. V was clipped by 3 bases and J by 3 bases, with 20 bases between them. The CDR3 is 17 amino acids.

J is TRBJ2-7 and V is TRBV6-1; 7 bases line up with TRBD1. The CDR3 runs 13 residues. With V trimmed by 5 bases and J by 3 bases, 4 bases remained unmatched. Germline values: CDR1 MNHNS, CDR2 SASEGT. CDR3 region: CASSSGQDYEQYF. The DNA of the CDR3 is TGTGCCAGCAGTTCTGGACAGGACTACGAGCAGTACTTC.

The gene calls are TRBV6-6 and TRBJ2-7; 8 nucleotides line up with TRBD2. V dropped 7 bases and J dropped 4; count of bases not matched to a gene: 6. Per the germline V gene, CDR1 is MNHNY and CDR2 is SVGAGI (reference sequence). The CDR3 has 13 amino acids. Here the CDR3 DNA reads TGTGCCAGCACCTCGCGGGAGGCTTACGAGCAGTACTTC. Translating it yields CASTSREAYEQYF.

The genes are TRBV5-1 and TRBJ2-7, with TRBD1 matching over 8 bases. CDR1 is SGHRS, CDR2 YFSETQ, per germline. The V segment lost 1 base and the J segment 3 bases; nucleotides outside the gene matches: 0. The CDR3 loop spans 13 amino acids. The CDR3 loop reads CASSLTGGYEQYF. In DNA, the CDR3 is TGCGCCAGCAGCTTGACAGGGGGCTACGAGCAGTACTTC.

V is TRBV19 and J is TRBJ2-3, with 7 positions matching TRBD1. CDR3 length: 13 residues. Trimming removed 7 bases from V and 3 bases from J; junction bases left unmatched: 4. CDR1 is LNHDA, CDR2 SQIVND, per germline (reference sequence). CDR3 nucleotides: TGTGCCAGTACTGAGGGGGCAACAGATACGCAGTATTTT. Amino acids: CASTEGATDTQYF.

This clone was seen a single time. The chain carries TRBV5-1 and TRBJ2-3; tentative D call: TRBD2 (5 bases). The V gene lost 5 bases and the J gene lost 4 bases, with 17 bases spanning the gap. This CDR3 is built from 15 residues. CDR1 and CDR2 (germline): SGHRS, YFSETQ. The CDR3 spells CASRLSGIGPDTQYF. As DNA, the CDR3 is TGCGCCAGCAGACTCTCCGGGATCGGGCCAGATACGCAGTATTTT. Based on the CDR3 plus reference TRBV5-1 and TRBJ2-3, the full variable domain is KAGVTQTPRYLIKTRGQQVTLSCSPISGHRSVSWYQQTPGQGLQFLFEYFSETQRNKGNFPGRFSGRQFSNSRSEMNVSTLELGDSALYLCASRLSGIGPDTQYFGPGTRLTVL.